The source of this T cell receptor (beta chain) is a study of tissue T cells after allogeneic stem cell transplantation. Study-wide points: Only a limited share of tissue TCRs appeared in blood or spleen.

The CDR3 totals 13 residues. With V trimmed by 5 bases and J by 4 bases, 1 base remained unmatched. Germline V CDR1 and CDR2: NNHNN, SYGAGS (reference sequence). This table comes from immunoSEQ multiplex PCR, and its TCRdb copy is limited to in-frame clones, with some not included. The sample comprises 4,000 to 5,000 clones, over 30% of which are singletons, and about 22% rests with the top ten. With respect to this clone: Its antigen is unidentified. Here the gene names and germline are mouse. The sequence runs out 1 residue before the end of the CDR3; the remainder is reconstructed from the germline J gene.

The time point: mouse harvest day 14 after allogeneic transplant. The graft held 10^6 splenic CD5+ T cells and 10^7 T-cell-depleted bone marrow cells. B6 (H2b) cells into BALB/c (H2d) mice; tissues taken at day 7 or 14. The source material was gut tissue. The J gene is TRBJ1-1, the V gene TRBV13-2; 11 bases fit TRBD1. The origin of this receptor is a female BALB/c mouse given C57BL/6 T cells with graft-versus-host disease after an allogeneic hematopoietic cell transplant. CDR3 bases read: TGTGCCAGCGGGGACAGGGGGCTCACAGAAGTCTTC. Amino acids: CASGDRGLTEVF. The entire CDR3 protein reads CASGDRGLTEVFF.